Sequencing of this T cell receptor beta chain was carried out in a study of identical twins (dated by TCRdb to 2016 to 2017). Study-wide context: The study deep-sequenced TCR alpha and beta repertoires from monozygotic twins, unrelated adults of various ages and cord blood to test whether fetal clonotypes persist. To rule out contamination, the twin experiments were replicated at different times with different library preparation protocols.

A word on this clonotype: Its antigen is unknown. The input lacks base qualities; no much larger clone sits a single base away.

The library was built by means of 5' RACE. Sequencing instrument: Illumina HiSeq 2000. Template switching introduced a universal primer binding site; the final cDNA contained a unique molecular identifier, enabling accurate counting of TCR cDNA molecules. Specific primers in the conserved constant-segment region were used to synthesize first-strand cDNA for TCR alpha and beta chains. To control for contamination, each cDNA library was double barcoded with a SMART-Mk sample barcode plus Illumina barcodes. TruSeq adapter sequences along with Illumina sample barcodes were introduced in two successive PCR steps. The Illumina HiSeq platform was used with custom primers to sequence TCR alpha and beta cDNA libraries. Per the authors' processing: MiGEC was used to process raw reads and extract unique molecular identifiers, and MiXCR was used to find CDR3 positions. For each individual, recombination models were inferred using an EM algorithm with the repgenHMM and IGoR tools. Shared clonotypes were analyzed with the tcR package in R, and sharing was normalized by the product of cloneset sizes. To study raw recombination without the effects of thymic and clonal selection, out-of-frame nonproductive sequences were analyzed. TCRdb ran its own pipeline on the public reads, namely fastp trimming at Q25 and MiXCR clone calling, and kept in-frame beta chains. Every CDR3 protein is listed once, alongside the most common genes and DNA of its rows. The V and J calls reflect TCRdb's pipeline rather than the authors' work. For this sample the table gives 400,000 to 550,000 distinct CDR3 sequences, of which 13% to 15% were detected only once. The top ten constitute more than 0.8% of the sample.

Only healthy Caucasian donors were included. Three pairs of female monozygotic twins, all aged roughly 18 to 30 years, were included in the twin cohort. Positive isolation kits from Invitrogen were used to isolate CD4+ and CD8+ T cell populations. General conclusions and limits of the study: Abundant cord blood beta clonotypes had fewer insertions, young adult naive repertoires showed a similar but weaker trend, and memory repertoires showed no such trend. Because the same donors could not be followed over many years, conclusions were based on cross-sectional statistical analysis. Zero-insertion analyses could be partly confounded by invariant T cells such as MAIT and iNKT, although diverse VJ usage argued against such confounding for most clonotypes. In monozygotic twins, recombination models systematically underestimated out-of-frame TCR alpha sharing, but the models matched the sharing seen between unrelated individuals. Excess twin sharing in beta out-of-frame sequences was weaker because fewer shared sequences lowered the signal-to-noise ratio. Compared with coincidental sharing between unrelated individuals, an excess of low generation-probability sequences was observed among out-of-frame TCR alpha sequences shared between twins.

These records were also assigned to another study, of yellow fever vaccine responses in identical twins. As noted in the second study: The T cell response to vaccination in identical twins was reported by the authors to appear partly convergent and partly personalized. The study precisely tracked vaccine-responding T cell clones in identical twins.

The sample comprised CD4+ T cells sorted from blood. This clonotype was obtained from a woman aged 18-29 years in good health.

The CDR3 in this case is CASSTGLAGTSSTDTQYF. The nucleotide sequence is given as TGCGCCAGCAGCACTGGACTAGCGGGGACGTCTAGCACAGATACGCAGTATTTT. The chain uses TRBV5-1 and TRBJ2-3, and 12 bases in between align with TRBD2. The germline V end is reduced by 4 bases and the J end by 0 bases; junction bases left unmatched: 9. Based on the germline V gene, the CDR1 and CDR2 sequences are SGHRS and YFSETQ. The CDR3 starts with the cysteine, ends with the phenylalanine, and has 18 residues. Left in the record is the CDR3 DNA by itself, 54 bases read in frame from the first base.